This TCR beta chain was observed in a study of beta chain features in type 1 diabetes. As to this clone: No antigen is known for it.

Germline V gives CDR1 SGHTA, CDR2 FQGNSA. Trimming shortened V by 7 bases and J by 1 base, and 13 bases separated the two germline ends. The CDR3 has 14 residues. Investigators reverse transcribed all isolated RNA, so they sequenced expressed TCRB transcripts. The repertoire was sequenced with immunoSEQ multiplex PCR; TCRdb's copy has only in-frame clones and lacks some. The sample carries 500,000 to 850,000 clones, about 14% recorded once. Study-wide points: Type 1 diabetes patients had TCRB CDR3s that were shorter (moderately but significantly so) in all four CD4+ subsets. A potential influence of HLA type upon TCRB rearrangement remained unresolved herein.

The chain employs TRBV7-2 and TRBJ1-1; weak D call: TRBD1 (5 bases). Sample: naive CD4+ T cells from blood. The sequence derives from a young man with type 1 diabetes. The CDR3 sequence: CASTAGGTNTEAFF. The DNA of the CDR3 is TGTGCCAGCACCGCGGGGGGAACGAACACTGAAGCTTTCTTT.